This T cell receptor beta chain was sequenced in a study of blood T cells in healthy people across ages (dated by TCRdb to the mid-2010s). Concerning the study at large: In model experiments, template switching captured roughly one uniquely barcoded TCR beta cDNA molecule for every two T cells. Using the same blood draw, the study looked at two additional independent replicas of 1 million unique cDNA reads for two donors, one aged 18 to 30 and the other aged 80 or older. The donors were divided into four age groups: young (average about 16 years), middle-aged (approximately 39), aged (approximately 64) and long-lived (about 90). Using deep sequencing normalized with unique cDNA molecular identifiers, the study measured how TCR beta repertoire diversity changes with age. To avoid experimental bias, donors of different ages were spread randomly across the sequencing lanes. Study-wide conclusions, independent of this receptor: Compared with the aged group, the long-lived group had more naive CD4+ T cells, fewer expanded clones and increased TCR diversity, suggesting age selection. Since profiling was done on bulk unsorted PBMCs, naive and antigen-experienced compartments could not be conclusively compared. Observed TCR beta diversity per million T cells fell roughly linearly with age, and a significant reduction was already apparent by age about 36. Estimates of total diversity based on one million sequenced T cells were regarded as lower bounds and as underestimates. Observed TCR beta diversity correlated strongly with the percentage of naive T cells measured by flow cytometry. Donor CMV infection status was unknown, potentially confounding age-related changes in expanded clonotypes.

Regarding this clonotype: The antigen this receptor binds is unknown. One base away lies a much larger clone, so this may be a sequencing read error.

Receptor libraries were prepared by 5' RACE. These reads were obtained on an Illumina HiSeq 2500. The second PCR ran for about 6 to 11 cycles and used a J-beta primer mix along with a sample-barcoded 5' primer. A unique molecular identifier was introduced onto each TCR beta cDNA molecule by a template-switch 5' adaptor carrying 12 random nucleotides. At least 2.5 million CDR3-containing paired-end reads were obtained from each sample. All of the RNA was converted into first-strand cDNA using the Mint cDNA synthesis kit, with a TRBC-specific oligonucleotide serving as the primer. All cDNA was treated with uracil-DNA glycosylase and then went through a first 18-cycle PCR with the universal primers M1SS and BC2_uni_R. Turning to the authors' computational methods: Each sample was normalized by randomly selecting 1 million high-quality reads, each carrying a distinct molecular identifier. Reads with shared molecular identifiers were discarded instead of being binned into consensus sequences. MiTCR, run with a Q25 quality threshold and the strictest error-elimination algorithm, handled CDR3 identification, clonotype clustering and error correction. Lower-bound total TCR beta diversity was estimated with a nonparametric unseen species model using Euler transformation. TCRdb ran its own pipeline on the public reads, namely fastp trimming at Q25 and MiXCR clone calling, and kept in-frame beta chains. Rows are unified per CDR3 protein, each entry keeping the most common DNA and genes. The V and J calls were determined by TCRdb, not by the authors. In all, the sample holds 850,000 to 950,000 distinct CDR3 sequences, and more than 25% of those were seen once. Roughly a sixth of the sample lies in the top ten.

The CDR3 contains 18 residues, cysteine and phenylalanine counted. The only DNA kept is the CDR3, 54 bases in frame from the first base. V lost 4 bases and J lost 5 bases, and the count of bases not matched to a germline gene is 14. As encoded in the germline V gene, CDR1 is SGHTA while CDR2 is FQGNSA. The roughly 38 donors, aged about 6 to 95 years, were systemically healthy Caucasian individuals from Russia. Around 9.7 milliliters of peripheral blood were collected from each donor into EDTA-treated Vacutainer tubes. Ficoll-Paque density-gradient centrifugation was used to isolate PBMCs, with at least 7 million obtained per sample. Trizol reagent was used to extract total RNA from the PBMCs, yielding at least 6 micrograms per sample. The percentages of naive CD45RAhigh/CD27high T cells were determined by flow cytometry on a PBMC aliquot from every donor.

The sample comprised blood. This TCR was recovered from a woman over 75 in good health. The V and J genes are TRBV7-2 and TRBJ2-5, with 12 middle bases fitting TRBD2. CDR3 protein: CASSWRSRTSGGWETQYF. In nucleotide form, the sequence is TGTGCCAGCAGCTGGCGCTCCAGAACTAGCGGGGGGTGGGAGACCCAGTACTTC. Full variable domain (CDR3 extended with the reference TRBV7-2 and TRBJ2-5 proteins): GAGVSQSPSNKVTEKGKDVELRCDPISGHTALYWYRQSLGQGLEFLIYFQGNSAPDKSGLPSDRFSAERTGGSVSTLTIQRTQQEDSAVYLCASSWRSRTSGGWETQYFGPGTRLLVL.